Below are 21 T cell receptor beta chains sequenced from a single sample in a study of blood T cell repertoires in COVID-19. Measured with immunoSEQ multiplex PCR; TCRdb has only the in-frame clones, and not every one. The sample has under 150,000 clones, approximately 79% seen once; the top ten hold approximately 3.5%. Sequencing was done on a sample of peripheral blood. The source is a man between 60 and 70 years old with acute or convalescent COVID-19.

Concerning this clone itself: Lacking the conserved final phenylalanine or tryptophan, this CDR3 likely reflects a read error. This CDR3 reads CAGRHVYEQYL. DNA for the CDR3: TGTGCCGGCCGACACGTCTACGAGCAGTACCTC. The rearrangement uses TRBV30 and TRBJ2-7; no firm D call. The CDR3 runs 11 residues. The ends were cut back, 8 bases at V and 3 bases at J, with 11 bases in the middle. Germline assignment: CDR1 GTSNPN and CDR2 SVGIG (reference sequence).

The CDR3 DNA reads TGTGCCAGCAGCTCAGGGGGCACAGATACGCAGTATTTT. It yields the protein CASSSGGTDTQYF. The V and J genes are TRBV7-2 and TRBJ2-3; D is possibly TRBD1 (6 bases). CDR1 is SGHTA, CDR2 FQGNSA, per germline. Trimming pared 4 bases from V and 1 base from J, leaving 6 bases between. The CDR3 is 13 amino acids.

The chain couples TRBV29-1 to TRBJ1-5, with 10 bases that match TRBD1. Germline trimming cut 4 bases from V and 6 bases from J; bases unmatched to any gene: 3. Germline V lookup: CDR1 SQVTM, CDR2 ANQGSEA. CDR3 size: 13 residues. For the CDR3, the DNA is TGCAGCGTTGGGACAGGGGGGGGTCAGCCCCAGCATTTT. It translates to CSVGTGGGQPQHF.

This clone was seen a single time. CDR3 sequence (DNA): TGTGCCAGCAGCTCGCAGGGGATTGACAATCAGCCCCAGCATTTT. Its protein is CASSSQGIDNQPQHF. The chain combines TRBV5-6 with TRBJ1-5, with D perhaps matching TRBD1 (6 bases). The CDR3 has 15 residues. Germline values: CDR1 SGHDT, CDR2 YYEEEE. Between the trimmed V and J ends, which lost 3 bases and 3 bases, there was a span of 13 bases.

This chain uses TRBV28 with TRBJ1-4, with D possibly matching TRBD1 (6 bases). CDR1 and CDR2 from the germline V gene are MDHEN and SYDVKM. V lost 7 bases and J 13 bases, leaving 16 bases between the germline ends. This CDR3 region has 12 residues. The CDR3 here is CASKQGSLGLFF. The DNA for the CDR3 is TGTGCCAGCAAACAGGGCAGTTTGGGACTGTTTTTT.

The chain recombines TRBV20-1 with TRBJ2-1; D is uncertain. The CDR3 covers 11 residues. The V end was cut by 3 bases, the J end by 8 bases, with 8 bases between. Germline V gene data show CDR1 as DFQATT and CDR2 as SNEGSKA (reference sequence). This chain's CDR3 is CSARISDEQFF. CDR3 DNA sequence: TGCAGTGCTAGGATCAGCGATGAGCAGTTCTTC.

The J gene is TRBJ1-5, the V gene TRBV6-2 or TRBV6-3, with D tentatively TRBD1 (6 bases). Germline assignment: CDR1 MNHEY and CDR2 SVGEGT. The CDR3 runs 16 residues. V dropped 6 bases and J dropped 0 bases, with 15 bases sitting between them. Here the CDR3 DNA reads TGTGCCAGCAGCTTTTCGGGACATTCTAGCAATCAGCCCCAGCATTTT. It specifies CASSFSGHSSNQPQHF.

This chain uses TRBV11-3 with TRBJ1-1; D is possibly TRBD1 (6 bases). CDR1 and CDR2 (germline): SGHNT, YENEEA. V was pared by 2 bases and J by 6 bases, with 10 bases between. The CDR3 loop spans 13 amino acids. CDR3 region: CASSLQQGAEAFF. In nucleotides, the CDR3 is TGTGCCAGCAGCTTACAACAGGGTGCTGAAGCTTTCTTT.

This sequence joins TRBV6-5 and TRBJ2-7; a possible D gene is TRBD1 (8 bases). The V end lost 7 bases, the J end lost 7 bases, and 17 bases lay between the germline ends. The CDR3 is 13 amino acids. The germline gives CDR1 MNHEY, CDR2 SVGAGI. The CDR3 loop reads CASTYGQGGEQYF. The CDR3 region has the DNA TGTGCCAGCACCTATGGACAGGGAGGGGAGCAGTACTTC.

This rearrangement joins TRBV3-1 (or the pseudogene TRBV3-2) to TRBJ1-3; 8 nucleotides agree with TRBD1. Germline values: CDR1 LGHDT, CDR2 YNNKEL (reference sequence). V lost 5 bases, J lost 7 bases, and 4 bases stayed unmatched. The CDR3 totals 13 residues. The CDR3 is CASSRQGANTIYF. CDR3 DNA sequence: TGTGCCAGCAGCAGGCAGGGGGCCAACACCATATATTTT.

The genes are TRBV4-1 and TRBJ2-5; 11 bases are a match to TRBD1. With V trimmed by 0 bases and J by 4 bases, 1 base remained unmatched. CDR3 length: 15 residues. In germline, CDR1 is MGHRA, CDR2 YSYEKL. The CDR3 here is CASSQDGQGAETQYF. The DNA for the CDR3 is TGCGCCAGCAGCCAAGACGGACAGGGGGCAGAGACCCAGTACTTC.

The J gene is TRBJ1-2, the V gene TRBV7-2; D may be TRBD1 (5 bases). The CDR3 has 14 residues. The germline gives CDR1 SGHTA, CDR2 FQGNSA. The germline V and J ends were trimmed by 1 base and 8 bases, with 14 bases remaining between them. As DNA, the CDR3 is TGTGCCAGCAGCTTAGGTCCGGGGAGGGACGGCTACACCTTC. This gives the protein CASSLGPGRDGYTF.

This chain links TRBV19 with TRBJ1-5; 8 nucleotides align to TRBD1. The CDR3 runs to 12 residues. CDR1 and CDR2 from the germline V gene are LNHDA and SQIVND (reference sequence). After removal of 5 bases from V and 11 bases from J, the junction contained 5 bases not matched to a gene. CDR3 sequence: CASSPGQGAQHF. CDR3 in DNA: TGTGCCAGTAGTCCAGGACAGGGAGCCCAGCATTTT.

CDR3: CASSLRLAGVSNEQFF. The CDR3 DNA follows: TGTGCCAGCAGTTTAAGACTAGCGGGAGTTTCTAATGAGCAGTTCTTC. The rearrangement joins TRBV27 to TRBJ2-1; TRBD2 agrees at 12 bases. Germline values: CDR1 MNHEY, CDR2 SMNVEV (reference sequence). The CDR3 spans 16 residues. The V and J ends lost 2 bases and 7 bases, in that order; junction bases with no gene match: 6.

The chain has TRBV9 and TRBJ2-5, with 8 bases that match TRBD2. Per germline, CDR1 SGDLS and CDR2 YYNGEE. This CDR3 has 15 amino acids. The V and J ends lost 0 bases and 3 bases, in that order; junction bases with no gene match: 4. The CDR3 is CASSVAGGREETQYF. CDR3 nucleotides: TGTGCCAGCAGCGTAGCGGGGGGGCGTGAAGAGACCCAGTACTTC.

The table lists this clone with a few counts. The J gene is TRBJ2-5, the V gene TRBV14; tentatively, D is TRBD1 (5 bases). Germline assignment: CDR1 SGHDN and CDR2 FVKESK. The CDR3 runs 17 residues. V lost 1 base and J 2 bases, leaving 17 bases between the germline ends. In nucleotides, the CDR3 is TGTGCCAGCAGCCAAGGGCACAAAGGTGGGGCTCAAGAGACCCAGTACTTC. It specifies CASSQGHKGGAQETQYF.

CDR3 region: CASVRDLNTEAFF. The CDR3 region has the DNA TGTGCCAGCGTGCGGGACCTGAACACTGAAGCTTTCTTT. The rearrangement uses TRBV2 and TRBJ1-1; D is possibly TRBD1 (5 bases). The CDR3 covers 13 residues. V lost 8 bases to trimming and J lost 0 bases, with 10 bases between them. Germline V CDR1 and CDR2: SNHLY, FYNNEI.

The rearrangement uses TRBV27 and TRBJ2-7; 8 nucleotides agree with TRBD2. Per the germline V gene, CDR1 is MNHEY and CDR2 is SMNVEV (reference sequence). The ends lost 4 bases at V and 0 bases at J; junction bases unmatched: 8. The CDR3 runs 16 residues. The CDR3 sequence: CASSSPGGLSSYEQYF. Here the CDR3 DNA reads TGTGCCAGCAGTTCCCCGGGGGGGTTAAGCTCCTACGAGCAGTACTTC.

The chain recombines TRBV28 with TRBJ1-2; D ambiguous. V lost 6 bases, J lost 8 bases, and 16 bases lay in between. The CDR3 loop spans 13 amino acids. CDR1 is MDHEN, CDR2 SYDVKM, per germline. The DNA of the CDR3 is TGTGCCAGCAGCGTAAGAGGCCCAAAGGGCTACACCTTC. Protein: CASSVRGPKGYTF.

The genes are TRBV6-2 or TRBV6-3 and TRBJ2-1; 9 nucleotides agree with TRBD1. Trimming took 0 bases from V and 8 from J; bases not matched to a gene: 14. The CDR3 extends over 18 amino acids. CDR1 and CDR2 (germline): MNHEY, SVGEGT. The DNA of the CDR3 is TGTGCCAGCAGTTACTCCAGAGTAACGGGACAGGGAATGGATGAGCAGTTCTTC. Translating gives CASSYSRVTGQGMDEQFF.

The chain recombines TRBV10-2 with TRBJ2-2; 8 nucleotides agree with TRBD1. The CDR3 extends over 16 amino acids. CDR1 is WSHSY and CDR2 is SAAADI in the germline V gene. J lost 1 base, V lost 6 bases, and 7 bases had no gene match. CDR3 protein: CASRMIGTGNTGELFF. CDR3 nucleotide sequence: TGCGCCAGCAGGATGATCGGGACAGGGAACACCGGGGAGCTGTTTTTT.